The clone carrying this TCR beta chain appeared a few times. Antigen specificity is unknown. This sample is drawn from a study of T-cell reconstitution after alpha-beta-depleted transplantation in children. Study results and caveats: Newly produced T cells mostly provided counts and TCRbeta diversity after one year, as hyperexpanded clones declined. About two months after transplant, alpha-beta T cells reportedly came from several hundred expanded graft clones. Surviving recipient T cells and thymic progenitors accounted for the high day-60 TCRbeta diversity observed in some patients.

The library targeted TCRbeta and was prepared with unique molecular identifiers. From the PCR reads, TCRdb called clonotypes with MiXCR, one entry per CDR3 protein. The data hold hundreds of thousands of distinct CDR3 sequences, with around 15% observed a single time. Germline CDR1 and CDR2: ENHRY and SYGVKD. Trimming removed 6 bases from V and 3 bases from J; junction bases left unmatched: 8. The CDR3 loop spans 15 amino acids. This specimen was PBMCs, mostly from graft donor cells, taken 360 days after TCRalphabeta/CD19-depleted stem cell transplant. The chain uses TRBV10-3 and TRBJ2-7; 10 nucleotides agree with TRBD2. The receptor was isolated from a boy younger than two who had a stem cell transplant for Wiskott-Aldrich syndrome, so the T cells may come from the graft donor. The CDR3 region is CAIRTGTSEIYEQYF. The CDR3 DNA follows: TGTGCCATCAGGACCGGGACTAGCGAAATCTACGAGCAGTACTTC.